The source of this T cell receptor beta chain is a study of blood T cell repertoires in COVID-19. Study summary: The cDNA or gDNA used as material had been derived from T cells, B-cell-depleted T cells, or PBMCs.

Per the original data handling: Nucleated cell number was recorded as an estimate derived from reference gene primer amplification. The table came from immunoSEQ multiplex PCR; TCRdb's copy has only in-frame clones and leaves some out. The V and J calls and clone size come from that table; D and trimming were worked out from the DNA. The sample includes roughly 400,000 clones, approximately 90% seen only once; the top ten take about 9.4%. Living in 24 US areas, the participants were between 18 and 89 years of age. Cohorts were based on clinical histories the participants reported. The CDR3 is made up of 17 amino acids. Germline V gene data show CDR1 as LGHNT and CDR2 as FRNRAP. The junction had 10 bases not matched to a gene; V was cut back by 6 bases and J by 0 bases.

The chain joins TRBV12-5 to TRBJ1-4; the match to TRBD1 covers 7 bases. The sample consisted of PBMCs or T cells enriched from blood (not recorded which). The sequence was collected from a woman aged 45-60 years who had recovered from COVID-19. This CDR3 is CASGTGQRTATNEKLFF. Written as DNA, the CDR3 is TGTGCTAGTGGCACGGGACAGAGAACTGCAACTAATGAAAAACTGTTTTTT.